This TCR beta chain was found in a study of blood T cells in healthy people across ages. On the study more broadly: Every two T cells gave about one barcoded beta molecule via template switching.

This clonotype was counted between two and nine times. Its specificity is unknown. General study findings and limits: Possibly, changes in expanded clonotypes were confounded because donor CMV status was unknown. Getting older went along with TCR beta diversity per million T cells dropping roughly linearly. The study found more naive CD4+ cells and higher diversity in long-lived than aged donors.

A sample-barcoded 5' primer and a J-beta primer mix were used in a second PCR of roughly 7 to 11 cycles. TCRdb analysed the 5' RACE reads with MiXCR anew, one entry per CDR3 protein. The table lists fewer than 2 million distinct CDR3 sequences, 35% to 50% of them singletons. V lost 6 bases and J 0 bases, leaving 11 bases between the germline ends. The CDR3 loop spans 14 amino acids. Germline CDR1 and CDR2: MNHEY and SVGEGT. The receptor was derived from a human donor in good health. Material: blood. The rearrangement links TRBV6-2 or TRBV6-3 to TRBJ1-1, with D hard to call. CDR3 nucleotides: TGTGCCAGCAGACAGCCTTTCATGAACACTGAAGCTTTCTTT. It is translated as CASRQPFMNTEAFF.